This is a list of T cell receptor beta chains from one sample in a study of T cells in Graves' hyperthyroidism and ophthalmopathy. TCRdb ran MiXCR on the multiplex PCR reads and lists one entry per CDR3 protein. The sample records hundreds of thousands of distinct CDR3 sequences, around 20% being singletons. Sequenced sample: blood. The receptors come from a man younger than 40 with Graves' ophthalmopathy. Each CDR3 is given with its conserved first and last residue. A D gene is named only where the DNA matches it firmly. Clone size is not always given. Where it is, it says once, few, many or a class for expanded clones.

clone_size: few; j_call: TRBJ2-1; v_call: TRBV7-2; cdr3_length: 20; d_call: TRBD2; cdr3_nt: TGTGCCAGCAGCTTAGGAATCTTAAGGACTAGCGGGAGGAGTTCGAATGAGCAGTTCTTC; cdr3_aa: CASSLGILRTSGRSSNEQFF
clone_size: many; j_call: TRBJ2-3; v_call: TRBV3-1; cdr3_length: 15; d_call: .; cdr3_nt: TGTGCCAGCAGCCAACTGCGGGTGCACACAGATACGCAGTATTTT; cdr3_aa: CASSQLRVHTDTQYF
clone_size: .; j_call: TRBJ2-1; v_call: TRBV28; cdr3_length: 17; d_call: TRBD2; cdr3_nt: TGTGCCAGCAGTTTATATACTGGACTAGCGGGAGTCAATGAGCAGTTCTTC; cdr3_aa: CASSLYTGLAGVNEQFF
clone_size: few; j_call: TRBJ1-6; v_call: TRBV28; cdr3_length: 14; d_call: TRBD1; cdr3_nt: TGTGCCAGCAGTTTCGGGACAGGCAATTCACCCCTCCACTTT; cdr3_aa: CASSFGTGNSPLHF
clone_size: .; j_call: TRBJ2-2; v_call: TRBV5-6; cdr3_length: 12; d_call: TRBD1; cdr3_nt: TGTGCCACCAGGGGGTCCACCGGGGAGCTGTTTTTT; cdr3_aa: CATRGSTGELFF
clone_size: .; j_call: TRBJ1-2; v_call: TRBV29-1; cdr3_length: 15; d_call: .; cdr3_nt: TGCAGCGTTGGGACGCCGCGGGTCTCTAACTATGGCTACACCTTC; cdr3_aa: CSVGTPRVSNYGYTF
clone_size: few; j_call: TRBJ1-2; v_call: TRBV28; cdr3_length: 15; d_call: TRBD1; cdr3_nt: TGTGCCAGCAGTTTCCCGGACAGGGGCAACTATGGCTACACCTTC; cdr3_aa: CASSFPDRGNYGYTF
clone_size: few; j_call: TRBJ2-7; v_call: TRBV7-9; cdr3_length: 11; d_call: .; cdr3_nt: TGTGCCAGCAGCCAAATCTACGAGCAGTACTTC; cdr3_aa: CASSQIYEQYF
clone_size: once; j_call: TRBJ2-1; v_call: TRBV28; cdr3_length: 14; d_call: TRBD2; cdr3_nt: TGTGCCAGCAGTTCTCCGGGACTAGCGGGACGACAGTTCTTC; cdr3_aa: CASSSPGLAGRQFF
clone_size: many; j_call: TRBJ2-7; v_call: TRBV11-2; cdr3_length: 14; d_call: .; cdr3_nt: TGTGCCAGCAGCTTAGTGGTCACCTCCTACGAGCAGTACTTC; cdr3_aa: CASSLVVTSYEQYF
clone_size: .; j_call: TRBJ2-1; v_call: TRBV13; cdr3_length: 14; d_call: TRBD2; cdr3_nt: TGTGCCAGCAGAACCGGGACTAGCGGGAGAAGGCAGTTCTTC; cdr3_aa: CASRTGTSGRRQFF
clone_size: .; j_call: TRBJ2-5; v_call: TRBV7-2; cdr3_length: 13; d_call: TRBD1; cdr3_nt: TGTGCCAGCAGCTTAAGGACAGGAGAGACCCAGTACTTC; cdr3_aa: CASSLRTGETQYF
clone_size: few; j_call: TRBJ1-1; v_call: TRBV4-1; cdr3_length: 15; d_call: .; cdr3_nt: TGCGCCAGCAGCCTGGACTGGTGGCTGAACACTGAAGCTTTCTTT; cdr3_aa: CASSLDWWLNTEAFF
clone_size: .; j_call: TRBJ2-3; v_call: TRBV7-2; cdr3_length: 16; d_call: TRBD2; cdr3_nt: TGTGCCAGCAGCGCCGACACTAGCGGGTTCACAGATACGCAGTATTTT; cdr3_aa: CASSADTSGFTDTQYF
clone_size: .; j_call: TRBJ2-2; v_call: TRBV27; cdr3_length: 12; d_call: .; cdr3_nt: TGTGCCAGCAGTTGGGGGAGCGGGGAGCTGTTTTTT; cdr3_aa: CASSWGSGELFF
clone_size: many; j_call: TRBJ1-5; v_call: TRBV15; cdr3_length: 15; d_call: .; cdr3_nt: TGTGCCACCCGCGGGGAGCTAGCCTACAATCAGCCCCAGCATTTT; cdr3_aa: CATRGELAYNQPQHF
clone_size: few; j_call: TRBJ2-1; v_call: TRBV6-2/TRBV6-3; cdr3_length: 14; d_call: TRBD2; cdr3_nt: TGTGCCAGCAGTTTATGGTCTAGCGGCAATGAGCAGTTCTTC; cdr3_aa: CASSLWSSGNEQFF
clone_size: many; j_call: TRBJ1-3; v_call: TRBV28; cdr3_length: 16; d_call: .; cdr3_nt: TGTGCCAGCAGTGTGGGCTTTAGTGGCTCTGGAAACACCATATATTTT; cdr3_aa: CASSVGFSGSGNTIYF
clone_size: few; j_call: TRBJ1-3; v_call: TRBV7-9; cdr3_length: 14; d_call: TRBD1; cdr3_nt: TGTGCCAGCAGCCTCGGGACAGGTCTAAACACCATATATTTT; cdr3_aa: CASSLGTGLNTIYF
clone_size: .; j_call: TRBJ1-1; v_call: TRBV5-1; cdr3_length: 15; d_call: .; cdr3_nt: TGCGCCAGCAGCGAGCCCGGGACGGCGAACACTGAAGCTTTCTTT; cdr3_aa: CASSEPGTANTEAFF
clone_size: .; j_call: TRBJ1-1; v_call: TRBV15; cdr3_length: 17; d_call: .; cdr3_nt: TGTGCCACCAGCCTCGAGACAGTGAGAGCAATGAACACTGAAGCTTTCTTT; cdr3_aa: CATSLETVRAMNTEAFF
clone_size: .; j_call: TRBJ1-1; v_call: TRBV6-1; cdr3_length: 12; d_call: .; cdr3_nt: TGTGCCAGCAGCCAAACCCGTAGTGAAGCTTTCTTT; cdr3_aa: CASSQTRSEAFF
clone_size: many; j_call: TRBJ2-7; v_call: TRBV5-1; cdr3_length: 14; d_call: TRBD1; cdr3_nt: TGCGCCAGCAGCTTGGCCAGGGGGACCTACGAGCAGTACTTC; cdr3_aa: CASSLARGTYEQYF
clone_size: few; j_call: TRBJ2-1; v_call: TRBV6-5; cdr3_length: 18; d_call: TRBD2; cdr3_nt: TGTGCCAGCAGTTACACCCTCCAACTAGCGGGAGGCAGGGATGAGCAGTTCTTC; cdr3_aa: CASSYTLQLAGGRDEQFF
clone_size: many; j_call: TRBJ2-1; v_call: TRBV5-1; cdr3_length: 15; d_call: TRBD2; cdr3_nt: TGCGCCAGCAGCCTGACTAGCGGGCAGGACAATGAGCAGTTCTTC; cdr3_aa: CASSLTSGQDNEQFF
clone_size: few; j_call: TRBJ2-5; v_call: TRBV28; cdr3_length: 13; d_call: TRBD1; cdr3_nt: TGTGCCAGCAGTTTATACAGGGGAAGGACCCAGTACTTC; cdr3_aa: CASSLYRGRTQYF
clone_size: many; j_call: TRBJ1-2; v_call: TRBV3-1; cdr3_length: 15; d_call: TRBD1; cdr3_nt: TGTGCCAGCAGCCAGAGGACAGGTACCGTTTATGGCTACACCTTC; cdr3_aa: CASSQRTGTVYGYTF
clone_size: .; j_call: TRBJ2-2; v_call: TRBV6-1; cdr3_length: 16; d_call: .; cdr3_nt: TGTGCCAGCAGTGACTTCGGGGGCGGAAACACCGGGGAGCTGTTTTTT; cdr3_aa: CASSDFGGGNTGELFF
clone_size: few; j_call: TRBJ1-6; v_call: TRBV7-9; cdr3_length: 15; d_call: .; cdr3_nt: TGTGCCAGCGGACCGATCCGAACCCACTCGCTTCCCCTCCACTTT; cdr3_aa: CASGPIRTHSLPLHF
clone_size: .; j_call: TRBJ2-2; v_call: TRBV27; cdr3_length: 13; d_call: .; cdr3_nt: TGTGCCAGCCATTGGGGGAACACCGGGGAGCTGTTTTTT; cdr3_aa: CASHWGNTGELFF
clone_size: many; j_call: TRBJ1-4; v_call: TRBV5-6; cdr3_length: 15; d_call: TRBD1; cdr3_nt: TGTGCCAGCAGCTTGATGGGGACAGGGGGTGAAAAACTGTTTTTT; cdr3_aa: CASSLMGTGGEKLFF
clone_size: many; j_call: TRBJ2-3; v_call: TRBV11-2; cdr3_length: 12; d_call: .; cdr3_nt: TGTGCCAGCAGCTTGGGGCCAGATACGCAGTATTTT; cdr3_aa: CASSLGPDTQYF
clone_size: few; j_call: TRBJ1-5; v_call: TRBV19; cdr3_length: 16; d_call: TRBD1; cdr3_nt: TGTGCCAGTAGTATATGGGGACAGGGAGTCGATCAGCCCCAGCATTTT; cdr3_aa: CASSIWGQGVDQPQHF
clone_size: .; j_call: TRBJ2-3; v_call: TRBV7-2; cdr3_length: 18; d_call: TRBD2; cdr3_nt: TGTGCCAGCAGCTTAGTGTTTCGGACGGGGACTAGCACAAATACGCAGTATTTT; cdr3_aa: CASSLVFRTGTSTNTQYF
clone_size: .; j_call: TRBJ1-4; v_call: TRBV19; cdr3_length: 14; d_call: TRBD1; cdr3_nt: TGTGCCAGTAGCAGGGGGAATCTCGGTGAAAAACTGTTTTTT; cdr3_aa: CASSRGNLGEKLFF
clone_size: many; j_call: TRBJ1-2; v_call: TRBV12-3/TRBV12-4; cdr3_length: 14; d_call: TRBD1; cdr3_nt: TGTGCCAGCAGCGCACAGGGGACGGACTATGGCTACACCTTC; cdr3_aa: CASSAQGTDYGYTF
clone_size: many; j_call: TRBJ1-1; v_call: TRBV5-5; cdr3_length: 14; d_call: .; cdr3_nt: TGTGCCAGCAGCCCGATTACCATGAACACTGAAGCTTTCTTT; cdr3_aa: CASSPITMNTEAFF
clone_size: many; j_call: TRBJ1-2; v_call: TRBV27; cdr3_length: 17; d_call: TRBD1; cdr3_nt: TGTGCCAGCACAACTACAGGGGGACGCTTCCCTTTCTATGGCTACACCTTC; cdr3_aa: CASTTTGGRFPFYGYTF
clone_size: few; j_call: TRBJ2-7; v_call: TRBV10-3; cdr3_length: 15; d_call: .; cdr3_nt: TGTGCCAGTCGAGTCGGGGATGGCCTTTGGAACGAGCAGTACTTC; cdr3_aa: CASRVGDGLWNEQYF
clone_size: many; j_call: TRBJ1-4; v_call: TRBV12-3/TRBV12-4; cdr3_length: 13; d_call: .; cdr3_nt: TGTGCCAGCAGCCGGGACACTGCCGAAAAACTGTTTTTT; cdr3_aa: CASSRDTAEKLFF
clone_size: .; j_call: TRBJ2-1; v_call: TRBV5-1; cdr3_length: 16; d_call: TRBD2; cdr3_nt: TGCGCCAGCAGCTTTCTTGGACTAGCGGGAGCCAATGAGCAGTTCTTC; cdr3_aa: CASSFLGLAGANEQFF
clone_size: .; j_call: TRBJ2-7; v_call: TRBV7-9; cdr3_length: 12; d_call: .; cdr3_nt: TGTGCCAGCAGCGGAAAAGCCCTCGAGCAGTACTTC; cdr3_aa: CASSGKALEQYF
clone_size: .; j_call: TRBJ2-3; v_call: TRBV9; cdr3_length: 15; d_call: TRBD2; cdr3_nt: TGTGCCAGCAGCGTTAGCGGGGGAATCACAGATACGCAGTATTTT; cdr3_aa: CASSVSGGITDTQYF
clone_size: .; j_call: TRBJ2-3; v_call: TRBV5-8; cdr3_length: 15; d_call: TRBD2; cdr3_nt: TGTGCCAGCAGTTTAACCGGGAGGAGCACAGATACGCAGTATTTT; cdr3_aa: CASSLTGRSTDTQYF
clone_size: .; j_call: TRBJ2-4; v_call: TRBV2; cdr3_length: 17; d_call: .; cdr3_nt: TGTGCCAGCAGTGGCCACTGGGACTCGCGAGCAAAAAACATTCAGTACTTC; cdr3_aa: CASSGHWDSRAKNIQYF
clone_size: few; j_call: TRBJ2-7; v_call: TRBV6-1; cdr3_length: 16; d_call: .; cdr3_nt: TGTGCCAGCAGACCCGACAGGCCACTAGCTCCGGGCGAGCAGTACTTC; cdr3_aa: CASRPDRPLAPGEQYF
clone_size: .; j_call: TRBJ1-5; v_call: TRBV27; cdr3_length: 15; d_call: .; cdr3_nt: TGTGCCAGCAGTTTAAGCTCGGCGCGCAATCAGCCCCAGCATTTT; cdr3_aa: CASSLSSARNQPQHF
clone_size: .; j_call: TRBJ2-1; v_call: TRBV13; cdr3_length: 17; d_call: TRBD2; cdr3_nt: TGTGCCAGCAGCCAAATTGGCCCACTAGCGGGAGGGACTGAGCAGTTCTTC; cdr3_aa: CASSQIGPLAGGTEQFF
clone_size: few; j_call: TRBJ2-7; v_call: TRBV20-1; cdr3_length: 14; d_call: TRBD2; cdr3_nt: TGCAGTGCTAGAGATGTCAGCGGGAGCTACGAGCAGTACTTC; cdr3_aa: CSARDVSGSYEQYF
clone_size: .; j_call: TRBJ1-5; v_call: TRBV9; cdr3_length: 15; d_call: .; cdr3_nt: TGTGCCAGCAGCGTAGAGGGTGGGACGGGTCAGCCCCAGCATTTT; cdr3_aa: CASSVEGGTGQPQHF
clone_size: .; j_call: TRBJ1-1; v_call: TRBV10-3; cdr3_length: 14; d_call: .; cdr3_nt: TGTGCCATCAGTGAGGCAGACCTTAACACTGAAGCTTTCTTT; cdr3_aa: CAISEADLNTEAFF
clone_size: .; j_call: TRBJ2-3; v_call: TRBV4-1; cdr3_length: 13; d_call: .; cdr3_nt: TGCGCCAGCAGCCAAGTCGCGGGGGATACGCAGTATTTT; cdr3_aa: CASSQVAGDTQYF
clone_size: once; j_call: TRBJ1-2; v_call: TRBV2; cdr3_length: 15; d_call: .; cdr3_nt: TGTGCCAGCAGTTTATTTTTCTCCCAAAACTATGGCTACACCTTC; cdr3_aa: CASSLFFSQNYGYTF
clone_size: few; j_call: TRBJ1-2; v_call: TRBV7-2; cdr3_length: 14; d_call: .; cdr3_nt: TGTGCCAGCAGCATCGGGACCTTGAAGCGTGGCTACACCTTC; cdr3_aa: CASSIGTLKRGYTF